This entry is about one T cell receptor (beta chain). These data belong to a study of early T cells in non-severe SARS-CoV-2 infection. The CDR3 loop spans 15 amino acids. Germline-derived CDR1 and CDR2 are SEHNR and FQNEAQ (reference sequence). V was pared by 4 bases and J by 0 bases, with 13 bases between. Each CDR3 protein is one row after TCRdb ran MiXCR on the 5' RACE reads. The profile shows some 76,000 distinct CDR3 sequences, roughly 15% of them singletons. The clonotype originates from an adult who was a healthcare worker with PCR-confirmed SARS-CoV-2 infection or an uninfected control (not recorded which). The rearrangement joins TRBV7-9 to TRBJ2-7, with D perhaps TRBD1 or TRBD2 (5 bases each). The sample consisted of whole blood. The CDR3 is CASSSPLGPSYEQYF. The CDR3 DNA reads TGTGCCAGCAGCTCCCCGTTGGGACCCTCCTACGAGCAGTACTTC.